This T cell receptor beta chain was captured in a study of T cell responses to AZD1222 COVID-19 vaccine. Notes on the study in general: Spike-wide vaccine-associated CD4 TCRs dominated at 160-218 and 743-854. Among the donors, most were white British and more were female, and clonal diversity was possibly underestimated. The number of AZD1222 recipients seropositive at baseline was only five or six. Two AZD1222 administrations were followed by greater Spike-specific TCR breadth and depth.

To note about this clone: What it binds is unknown.

The CDR3 has 16 amino acids. Per germline, CDR1 SEHNR and CDR2 FQNEAQ (reference sequence). Deletions cut 2 bases from V and 4 bases from J, with 14 bases between. Here immunoSEQ multiplex PCR was the method, and the copy in TCRdb shows in-frame clones only, minus some. This sample has some 130,000 clones, with roughly 82% found just once. The input for sequencing was peripheral blood, taken on day 0 of AZD1222 vaccination. The rearrangement uses TRBV7-9 and TRBJ1-4; D is possibly TRBD1 (5 bases). The sequence was obtained from an adult in good health. The chain's CDR3 is CASSLFLGRSNEKLFF. CDR3 bases: TGTGCCAGCAGCTTATTCTTGGGACGGAGTAATGAAAAACTGTTTTTT.